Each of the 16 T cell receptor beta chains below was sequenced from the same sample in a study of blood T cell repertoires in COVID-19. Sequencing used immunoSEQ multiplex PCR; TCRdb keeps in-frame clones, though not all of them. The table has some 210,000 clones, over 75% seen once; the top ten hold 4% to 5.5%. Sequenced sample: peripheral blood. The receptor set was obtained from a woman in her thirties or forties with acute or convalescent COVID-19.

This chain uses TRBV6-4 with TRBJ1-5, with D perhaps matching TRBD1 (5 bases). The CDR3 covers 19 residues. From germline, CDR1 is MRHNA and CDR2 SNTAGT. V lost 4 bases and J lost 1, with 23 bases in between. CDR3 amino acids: CASSGLKGKGIGSNQPQHF. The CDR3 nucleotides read TGTGCCAGCAGTGGCCTCAAAGGTAAGGGGATCGGGAGCAATCAGCCCCAGCATTTT.

DNA for the CDR3: TGTGCGACAGCAGGAGAGACCCAGTACTTC. Its translation: CATAGETQYF. The V call is TRBV30, the J call TRBJ2-5; tentative D call: TRBD1 (5 bases). The CDR3 has 10 amino acids. Germline loops: CDR1 GTSNPN, CDR2 SVGIG (reference sequence).

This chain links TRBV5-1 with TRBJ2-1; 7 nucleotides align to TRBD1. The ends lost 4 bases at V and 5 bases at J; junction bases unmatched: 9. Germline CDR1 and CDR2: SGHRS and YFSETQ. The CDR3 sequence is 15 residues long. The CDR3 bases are TGCGCCAGCAGCACAACCGGGACAGCGGACAATGAGCAGTTCTTC. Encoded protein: CASSTTGTADNEQFF.

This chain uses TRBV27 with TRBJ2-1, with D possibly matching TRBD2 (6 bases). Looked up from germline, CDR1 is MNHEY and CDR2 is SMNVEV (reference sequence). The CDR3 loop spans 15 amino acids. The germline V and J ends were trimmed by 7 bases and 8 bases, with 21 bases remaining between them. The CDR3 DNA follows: TGTGCCAGCACCCTTCAGGCGGGGCGAAGGGATGAGCAGTTCTTC. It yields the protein CASTLQAGRRDEQFF.

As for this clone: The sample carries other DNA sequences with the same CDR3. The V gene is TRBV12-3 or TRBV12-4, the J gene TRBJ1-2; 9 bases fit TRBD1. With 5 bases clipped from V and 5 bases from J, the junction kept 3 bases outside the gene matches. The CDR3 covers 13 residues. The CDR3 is CASSPGTGYGYTF. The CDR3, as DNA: TGTGCCAGCAGTCCCGGGACAGGGTATGGCTACACCTTC.

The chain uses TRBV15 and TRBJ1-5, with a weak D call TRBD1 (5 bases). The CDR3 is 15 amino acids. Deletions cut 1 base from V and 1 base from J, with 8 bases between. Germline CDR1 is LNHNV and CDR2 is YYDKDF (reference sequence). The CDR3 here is CATSRGPGSNQPQHF. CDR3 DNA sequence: TGTGCCACCAGCAGAGGCCCAGGGAGCAATCAGCCCCAGCATTTT. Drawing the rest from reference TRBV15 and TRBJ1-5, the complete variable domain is DAMVIQNPRYQVTQFGKPVTLSCSQTLNHNVMYWYQQKSSQAPKLLFHYYDKDFNNEADTPDNFQSRRPNTSFCFLDIRSPGLGDTAMYLCATSRGPGSNQPQHFGDGTRLSIL.

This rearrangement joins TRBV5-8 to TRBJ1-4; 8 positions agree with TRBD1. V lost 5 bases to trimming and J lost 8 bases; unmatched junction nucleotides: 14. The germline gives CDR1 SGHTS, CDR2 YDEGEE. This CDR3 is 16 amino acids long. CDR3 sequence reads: CASSAWRGQGREKLFF. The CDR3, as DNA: TGTGCCAGCAGTGCCTGGAGAGGACAGGGAAGAGAAAAACTGTTTTTT.

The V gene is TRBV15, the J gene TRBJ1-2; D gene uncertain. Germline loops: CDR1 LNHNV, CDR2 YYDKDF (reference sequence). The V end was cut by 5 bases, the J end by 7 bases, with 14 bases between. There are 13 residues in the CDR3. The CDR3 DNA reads TGTGCCACCAGCCCCCCGGGATCAACTGGCTACACCTTC. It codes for CATSPPGSTGYTF.

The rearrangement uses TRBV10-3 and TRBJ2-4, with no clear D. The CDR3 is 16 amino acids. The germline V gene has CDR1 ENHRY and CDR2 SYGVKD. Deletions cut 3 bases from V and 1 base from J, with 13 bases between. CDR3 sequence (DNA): TGTGCCATCAGTGATTTGTCCGCTAACGCCAAAAACATTCAGTACTTC. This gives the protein CAISDLSANAKNIQYF.

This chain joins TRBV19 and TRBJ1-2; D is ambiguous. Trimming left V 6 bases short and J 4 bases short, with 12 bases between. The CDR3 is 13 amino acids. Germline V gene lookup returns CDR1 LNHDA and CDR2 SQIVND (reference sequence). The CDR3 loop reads CASRVSGVYGYTF. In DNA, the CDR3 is TGTGCCAGTAGGGTGTCCGGGGTCTATGGCTACACCTTC. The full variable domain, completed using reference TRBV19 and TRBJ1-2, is DGGITQSPKYLFRKEGQNVTLSCEQNLNHDAMYWYRQDPGQGLRLIYYSQIVNDFQKGDIAEGYSVSREKKESFPLTVTSAQKNPTAFYLCASRVSGVYGYTFGSGTRLTVV.

CDR3: CASRPGQGHGYTF. The CDR3 DNA reads TGCGCCAGCAGGCCGGGACAGGGTCATGGCTACACCTTC. The chain combines TRBV10-2 with TRBJ1-2; 9 nucleotides match TRBD1. Germline CDR1 and CDR2: WSHSY and SAAADI. V was pared by 6 bases and J by 6 bases, with 5 bases of the junction left unmatched. This CDR3 spans 13 amino acids.

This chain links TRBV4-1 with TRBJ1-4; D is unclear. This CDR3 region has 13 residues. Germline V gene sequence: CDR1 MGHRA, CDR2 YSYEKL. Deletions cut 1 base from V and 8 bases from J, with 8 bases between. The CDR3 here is CASSQVLREKLFF. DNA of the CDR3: TGCGCCAGCAGCCAAGTTTTGAGGGAAAAACTGTTTTTT.

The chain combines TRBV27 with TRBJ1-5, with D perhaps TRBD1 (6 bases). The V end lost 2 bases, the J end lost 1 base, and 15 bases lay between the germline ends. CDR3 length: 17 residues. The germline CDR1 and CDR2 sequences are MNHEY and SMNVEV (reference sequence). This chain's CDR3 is CASSLTGSGWSNQPQHF. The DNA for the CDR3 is TGTGCCAGCAGTTTAACAGGGTCCGGTTGGAGCAATCAGCCCCAGCATTTT.

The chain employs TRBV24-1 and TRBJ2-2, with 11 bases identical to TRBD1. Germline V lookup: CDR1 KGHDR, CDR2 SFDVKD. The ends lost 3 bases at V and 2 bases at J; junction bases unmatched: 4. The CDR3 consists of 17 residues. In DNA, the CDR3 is TGTGCCACCAGTGATCCACGGACAGGGGGCAACACCGGGGAGCTGTTTTTT. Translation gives CATSDPRTGGNTGELFF.

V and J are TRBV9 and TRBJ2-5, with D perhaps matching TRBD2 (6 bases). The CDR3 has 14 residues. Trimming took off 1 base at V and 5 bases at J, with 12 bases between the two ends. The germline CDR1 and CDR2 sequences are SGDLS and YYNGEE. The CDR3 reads CASSVSGGRETQYF. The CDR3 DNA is TGTGCCAGCAGCGTATCTGGGGGGAGGGAGACCCAGTACTTC.

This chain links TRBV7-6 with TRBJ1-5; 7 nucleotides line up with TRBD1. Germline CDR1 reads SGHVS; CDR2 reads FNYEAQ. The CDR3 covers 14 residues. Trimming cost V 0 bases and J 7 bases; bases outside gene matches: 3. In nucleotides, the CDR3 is TGTGCCAGCAGCTTAGCAGGGGGCGGCCAGCCCCAGCATTTT. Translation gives CASSLAGGGQPQHF.